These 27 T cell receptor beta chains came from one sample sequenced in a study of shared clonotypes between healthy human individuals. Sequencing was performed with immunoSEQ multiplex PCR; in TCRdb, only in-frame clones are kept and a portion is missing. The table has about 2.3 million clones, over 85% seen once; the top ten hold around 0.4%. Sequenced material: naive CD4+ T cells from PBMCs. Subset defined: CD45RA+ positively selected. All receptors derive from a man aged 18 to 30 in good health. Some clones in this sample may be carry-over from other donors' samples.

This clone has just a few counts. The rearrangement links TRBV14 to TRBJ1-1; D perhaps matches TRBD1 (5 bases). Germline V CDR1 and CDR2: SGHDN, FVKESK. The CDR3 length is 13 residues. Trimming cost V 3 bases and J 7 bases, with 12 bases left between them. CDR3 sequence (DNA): TGTGCCAGCAGCCAGGGCAGGGTAGATGAAGCTTTCTTT. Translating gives CASSQGRVDEAFF.

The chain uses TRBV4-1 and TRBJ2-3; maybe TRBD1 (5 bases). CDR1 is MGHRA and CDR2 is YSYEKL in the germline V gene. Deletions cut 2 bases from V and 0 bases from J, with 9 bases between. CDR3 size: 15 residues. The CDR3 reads CASSQSTVSTDTQYF. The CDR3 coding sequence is TGCGCCAGCAGCCAATCGACAGTTAGCACAGATACGCAGTATTTT.

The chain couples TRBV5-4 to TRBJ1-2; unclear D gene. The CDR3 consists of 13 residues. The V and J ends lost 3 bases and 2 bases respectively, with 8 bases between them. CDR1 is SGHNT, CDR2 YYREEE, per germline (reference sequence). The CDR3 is CASSSAQNYGYTF. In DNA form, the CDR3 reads TGTGCCAGCAGCTCAGCACAGAACTATGGCTACACCTTC.

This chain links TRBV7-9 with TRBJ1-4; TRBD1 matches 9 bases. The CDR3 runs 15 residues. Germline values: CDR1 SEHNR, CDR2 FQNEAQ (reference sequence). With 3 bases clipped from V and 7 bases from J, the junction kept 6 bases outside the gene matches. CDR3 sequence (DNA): TGTGCCAGCAGCTTCCCGACAGGGGGGAGTGAAAAACTGTTTTTT. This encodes CASSFPTGGSEKLFF.

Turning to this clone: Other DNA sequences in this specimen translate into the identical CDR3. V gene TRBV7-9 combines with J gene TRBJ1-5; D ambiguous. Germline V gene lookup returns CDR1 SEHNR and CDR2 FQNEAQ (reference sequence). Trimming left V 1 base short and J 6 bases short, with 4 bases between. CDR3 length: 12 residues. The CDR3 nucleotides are TGTGCCAGCAGCTTAGGGGGTCAGCCCCAGCATTTT. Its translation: CASSLGGQPQHF.

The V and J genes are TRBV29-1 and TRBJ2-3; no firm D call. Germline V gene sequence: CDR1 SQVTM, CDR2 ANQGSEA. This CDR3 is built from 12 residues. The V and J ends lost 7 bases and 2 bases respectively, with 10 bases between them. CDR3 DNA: TGCAGCGGACGGAAAACCACAGATACGCAGTATTTT. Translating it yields CSGRKTTDTQYF.

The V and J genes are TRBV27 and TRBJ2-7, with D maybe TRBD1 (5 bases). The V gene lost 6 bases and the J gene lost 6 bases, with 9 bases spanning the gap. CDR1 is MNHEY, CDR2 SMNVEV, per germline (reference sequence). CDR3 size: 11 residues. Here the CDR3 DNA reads TGTGCCAGCAGGACTCAGGGCGAGCAGTACTTC. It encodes CASRTQGEQYF.

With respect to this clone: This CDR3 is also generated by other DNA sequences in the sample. This chain's CDR3 is CASSWGNTEAFF. CDR3 bases: TGTGCCAGCAGTTGGGGGAACACTGAAGCTTTCTTT. This rearrangement joins TRBV6-5 to TRBJ1-1; D ambiguous. The CDR3 is made up of 12 amino acids. The germline V gene encodes CDR1 MNHEY and CDR2 SVGAGI. V lost 4 bases and J lost 1, with 4 bases in between.

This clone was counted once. CDR3 residues: CASAAGPGGADTQYF. The CDR3 DNA sequence: TGTGCCAGCGCGGCGGGCCCGGGTGGAGCAGATACGCAGTATTTT. V gene TRBV2 combines with J gene TRBJ2-3; tentatively, D is TRBD2 (5 bases). Deletions cut 8 bases from V and 4 bases from J, with 19 bases between. Germline assignment: CDR1 SNHLY and CDR2 FYNNEI. The CDR3 consists of 15 residues.

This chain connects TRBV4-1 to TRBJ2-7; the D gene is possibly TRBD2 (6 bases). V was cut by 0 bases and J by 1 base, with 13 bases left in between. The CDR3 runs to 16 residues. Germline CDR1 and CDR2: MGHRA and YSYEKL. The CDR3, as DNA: TGCGCCAGCAGCCAAGATAAGTTCGGAGGGTCCTACGAGCAGTACTTC. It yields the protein CASSQDKFGGSYEQYF.

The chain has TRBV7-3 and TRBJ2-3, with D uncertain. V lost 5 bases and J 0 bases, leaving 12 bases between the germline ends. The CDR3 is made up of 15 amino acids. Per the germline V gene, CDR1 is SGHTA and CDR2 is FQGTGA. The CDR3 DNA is TGTGCCAGCAGCGCAACTCGTACGAGCACAGATACGCAGTATTTT. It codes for CASSATRTSTDTQYF.

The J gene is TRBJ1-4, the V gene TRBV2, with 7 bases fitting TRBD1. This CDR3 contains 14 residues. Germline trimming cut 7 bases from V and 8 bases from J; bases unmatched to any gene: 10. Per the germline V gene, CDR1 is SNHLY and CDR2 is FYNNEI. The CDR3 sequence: CASNRQGREEKLFF. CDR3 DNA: TGTGCCAGCAATAGACAGGGCCGGGAGGAAAAACTGTTTTTT.

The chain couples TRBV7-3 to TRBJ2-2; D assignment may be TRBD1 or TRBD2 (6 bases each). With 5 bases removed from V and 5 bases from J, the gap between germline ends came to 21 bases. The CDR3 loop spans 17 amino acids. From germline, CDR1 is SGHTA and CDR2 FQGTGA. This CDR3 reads CASSPGGGASMTGELFF. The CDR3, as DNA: TGTGCCAGCAGCCCCGGGGGCGGGGCCTCGATGACCGGGGAGCTGTTTTTT.

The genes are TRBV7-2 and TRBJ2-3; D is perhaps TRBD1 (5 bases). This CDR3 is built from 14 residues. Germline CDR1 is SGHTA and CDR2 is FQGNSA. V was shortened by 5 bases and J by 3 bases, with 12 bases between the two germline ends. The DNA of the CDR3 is TGTGCCAGCAGCATAAGACAGCAAACAGATACGCAGTATTTT. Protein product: CASSIRQQTDTQYF.

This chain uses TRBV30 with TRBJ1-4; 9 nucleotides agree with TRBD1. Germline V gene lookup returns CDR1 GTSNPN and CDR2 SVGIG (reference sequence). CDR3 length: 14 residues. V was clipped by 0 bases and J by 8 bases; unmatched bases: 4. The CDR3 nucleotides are TGTGCCTGGAGTGTACAGGGGGCAGGGGAAAAACTGTTTTTT. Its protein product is CAWSVQGAGEKLFF.

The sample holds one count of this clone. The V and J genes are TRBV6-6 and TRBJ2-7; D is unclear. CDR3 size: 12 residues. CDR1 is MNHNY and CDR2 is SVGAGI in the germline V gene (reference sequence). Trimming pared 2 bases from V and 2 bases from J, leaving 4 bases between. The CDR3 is CASSYATYEQYF. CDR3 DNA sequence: TGTGCCAGCAGTTACGCAACCTACGAGCAGTACTTC.

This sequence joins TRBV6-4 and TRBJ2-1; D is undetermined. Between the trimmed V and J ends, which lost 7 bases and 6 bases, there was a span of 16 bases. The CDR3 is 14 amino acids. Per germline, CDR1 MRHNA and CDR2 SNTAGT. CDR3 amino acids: CASTTEGVSNEQFF. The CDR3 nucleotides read TGTGCCAGCACCACCGAAGGAGTTTCCAATGAGCAGTTCTTC.

The CDR3: CASSDKLGGTGELFF. The CDR3 region has the DNA TGTGCCAGCAGCGATAAATTGGGGGGAACCGGGGAGCTGTTTTTT. This chain connects TRBV14 to TRBJ2-2; D possibly corresponds to TRBD2 (6 bases). V was pared by 5 bases and J by 5 bases, with 15 bases between. CDR1 is SGHDN, CDR2 FVKESK, per germline. The CDR3 is 15 residues long.

The CDR3 is CASSFRSTGLGRTDTQYF. CDR3 DNA: TGTGCCAGCAGTTTTCGCAGCACAGGACTGGGAAGGACAGATACGCAGTATTTT. V usage is TRBV27 and J usage is TRBJ2-3, with D perhaps being TRBD1 or TRBD2 (5 bases each). CDR1 is MNHEY, CDR2 SMNVEV, per germline (reference sequence). CDR3 length equals 18 residues. Trimming took 3 bases from V and 3 from J, leaving 22 bases between them.

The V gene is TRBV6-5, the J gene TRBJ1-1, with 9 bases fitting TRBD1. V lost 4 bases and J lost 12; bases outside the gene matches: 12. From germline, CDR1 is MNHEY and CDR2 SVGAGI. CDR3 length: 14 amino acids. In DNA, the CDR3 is TGTGCCAGCAGTTCCCCCTTGGGACAGGGTAAAACTTTCTTT. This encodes CASSSPLGQGKTFF.

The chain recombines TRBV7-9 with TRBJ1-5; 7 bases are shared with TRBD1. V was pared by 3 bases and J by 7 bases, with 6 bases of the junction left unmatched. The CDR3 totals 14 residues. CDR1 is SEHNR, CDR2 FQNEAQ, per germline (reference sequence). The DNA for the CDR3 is TGTGCCAGCAGCTTCAGGGGGGCCGGGCAGCCCCAGCATTTT. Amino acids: CASSFRGAGQPQHF.

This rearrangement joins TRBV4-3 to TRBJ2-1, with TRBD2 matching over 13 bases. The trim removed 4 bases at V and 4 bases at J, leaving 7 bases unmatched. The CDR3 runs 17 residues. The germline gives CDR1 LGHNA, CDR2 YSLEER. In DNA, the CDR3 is TGCGCCAGCAGCCCGGCCTGGACTAGCGGGAGATACAATGAGCAGTTCTTC. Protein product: CASSPAWTSGRYNEQFF.

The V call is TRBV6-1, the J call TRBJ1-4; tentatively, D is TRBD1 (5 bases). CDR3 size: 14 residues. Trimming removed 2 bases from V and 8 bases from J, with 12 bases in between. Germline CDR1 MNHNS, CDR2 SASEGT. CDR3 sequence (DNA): TGTGCCAGCAGTGAACAGGGACGAGGAGAAAAACTGTTTTTT. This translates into CASSEQGRGEKLFF.

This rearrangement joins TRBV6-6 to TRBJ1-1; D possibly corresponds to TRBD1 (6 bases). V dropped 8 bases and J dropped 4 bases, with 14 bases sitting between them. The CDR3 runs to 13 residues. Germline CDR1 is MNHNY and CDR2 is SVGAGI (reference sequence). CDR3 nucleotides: TGTGCCAGCCGAAACAGGGAAGCCACTGAAGCTTTCTTT. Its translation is CASRNREATEAFF.

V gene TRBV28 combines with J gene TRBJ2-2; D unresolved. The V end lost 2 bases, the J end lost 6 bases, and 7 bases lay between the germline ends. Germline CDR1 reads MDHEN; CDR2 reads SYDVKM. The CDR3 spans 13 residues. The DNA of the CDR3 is TGTGCCAGCAGTTTACCTTTGCCCGGGGAGCTGTTTTTT. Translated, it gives CASSLPLPGELFF.

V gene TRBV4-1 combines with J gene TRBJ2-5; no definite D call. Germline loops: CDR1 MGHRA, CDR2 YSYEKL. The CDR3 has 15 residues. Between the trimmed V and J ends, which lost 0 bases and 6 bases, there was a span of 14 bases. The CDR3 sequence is CASSQDPGPPQTQYF. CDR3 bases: TGCGCCAGCAGCCAAGATCCGGGCCCCCCGCAGACCCAGTACTTC.

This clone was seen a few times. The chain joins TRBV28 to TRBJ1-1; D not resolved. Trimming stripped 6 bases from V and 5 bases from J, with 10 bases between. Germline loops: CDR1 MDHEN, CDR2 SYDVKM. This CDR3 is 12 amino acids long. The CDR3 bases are TGTGCCAGCAGAGACGGGTGGACTGAAGCTTTCTTT. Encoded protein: CASRDGWTEAFF.